This T cell receptor (beta chain) derives from a study of CD8 T cells in Susac syndrome. With random hexamers, reverse transcription was performed on about 0.5 to 1 ug of RNA. Amplification of TCR beta CDR3 was carried out by immunoSEQ multiplex PCR, which covered 54 Vbeta and 13 Jbeta segments. From the immunoSEQ multiplex PCR reads, TCRdb called clonotypes with MiXCR, one entry per CDR3 protein. This sample yields a few hundred thousand distinct CDR3 sequences, of which 80% to 95% are seen a single time; around 0.07% belongs to the top ten. CD8+ and CD4+ T cells from blood underwent TCR beta sequencing, which was carried out in a high-throughput format. From germline, CDR1 is LNHNV and CDR2 YYDKDF (reference sequence). The CDR3 runs to 14 residues. Trimming pared 0 bases from V and 6 bases from J, leaving 9 bases between. Comment on this clonotype: Its cognate antigen is unknown.

Study-wide results and caveats: The study admitted that it had a relatively small number of individuals in its TCR sequencing and HLA analysis.

The receptor was isolated from a human donor with multiple sclerosis. This chain links TRBV15 with TRBJ1-5; D not certain. The sample was CD4+ T cells from PBMCs. The CDR3 here is CATSRDYLVQPQHF. DNA of the CDR3: TGTGCCACCAGCAGAGATTATTTGGTTCAGCCCCAGCATTTT.